This T cell receptor beta chain stems from a study of cytomegalovirus exposure and HLA in healthy donors. The PCR used 60 Vbeta and 13 Jbeta primers. Clones were sequenced by immunoSEQ multiplex PCR, and TCRdb holds only the in-frame ones, with some missing. The sample yields around 94,000 clones, less than 90% seen once. General study findings and limits: TCR beta chains numbering some 160 were designated cytomegalovirus-associated.

Germline-derived CDR1 and CDR2 are SGHDN and FVKESK. The CDR3 loop spans 16 amino acids. After removal of 2 bases from V and 1 base from J, the junction contained 0 bases not matched to a gene. Note on this clone: Its target is unknown.

The chain joins TRBV14 to TRBJ2-2; TRBD2 matches 11 bases. The clonotype comes from a man aged 40-49 years in good health and CMV-seronegative. Sequenced sample: PBMCs. This chain's CDR3 is CASSQLAGGNTGELFF. The DNA of the CDR3 is TGTGCCAGCAGCCAACTAGCGGGGGGGAACACCGGGGAGCTGTTTTTT.